Below are 4 T cell receptor beta chains sequenced from a single sample in a study of OX40 agonist ivuxolimab in advanced cancers. Method: immunoSEQ multiplex PCR; TCRdb's copy keeps in-frame clones and lacks some. Here the sample spans tens of thousands of clones, 80% to 90% being singletons. Sequencing used CD4+ or CD8+ T cells sorted from blood, obtained in a trial of the OX40 agonist ivuxolimab. The source is an adult with an advanced solid tumor such as melanoma, head and neck, liver or kidney cancer.

The sample holds one count of this clone. The chain couples TRBV19 to TRBJ2-1; 7 nucleotides align to TRBD2. The CDR3 length is 14 residues. V lost 5 bases, J lost 9 bases, and 10 bases stayed unmatched. Per germline, CDR1 LNHDA and CDR2 SQIVND (reference sequence). CDR3 protein: CASSPRTSLGEQFF. Written as DNA, the CDR3 is TGTGCCAGTAGTCCTCGGACTAGTTTGGGTGAGCAGTTCTTC.

The V call is TRBV15, the J call TRBJ1-1; no firm D call. The length of the CDR3 is 17 residues. Deletions cut 4 bases from V and 4 bases from J, with 22 bases between. The germline V gene has CDR1 LNHNV and CDR2 YYDKDF (reference sequence). For the CDR3, the DNA is TGTGCCACCAGCACCAGCAATCCCAGACACAGACTCACTGAAGCTTTCTTT. It translates to CATSTSNPRHRLTEAFF.

The chain employs TRBV25-1 and TRBJ2-3; D may be TRBD1 (5 bases). The germline CDR1 and CDR2 sequences are MGHDK and SYGVNS. CDR3 size: 13 residues. V was shortened by 6 bases and J by 3 bases, with 10 bases between the two germline ends. CDR3 region: CASSVRVTDTQYF. The CDR3 region has the DNA TGTGCCAGCAGCGTCAGGGTGACAGATACGCAGTATTTT.

V usage is TRBV6-6 and J usage is TRBJ2-5, with D hard to call. The CDR3 sequence is 13 residues long. V gave up 6 bases and J gave up 1 base, with 9 bases separating them. Germline CDR1 MNHNY, CDR2 SVGAGI (reference sequence). CDR3 region: CASRLRRQETQYF. The CDR3, as DNA: TGTGCCAGCAGACTCCGGCGCCAAGAGACCCAGTACTTC.